This TCR beta chain was found in a study of cytomegalovirus exposure and HLA in healthy donors. Study-wide results and caveats: Productive status was seen about 87% or about 30% of the time for most TCR beta V segments in an earlier analysis. A classifier reportedly called cytomegalovirus status with high sensitivity and specificity.

A remark on this clone: Its antigen is still unknown.

CDR1 and CDR2 from the germline V gene are SGDLS and YYNGEE. The CDR3 totals 16 residues. The V gene lost 3 bases and the J gene lost 0 bases, with 10 bases spanning the gap. Both 60 Vbeta primers and 13 Jbeta primers went into the PCR. Some clones are missing from TCRdb's copy, which holds only in-frame ones; the method was immunoSEQ multiplex PCR. The sample lists under 100,000 clones; around 82% were seen once. This chain connects TRBV9 to TRBJ2-6, with D possibly TRBD2 on 6 matching bases. This receptor was identified in a man in his fifties in good health and CMV-seronegative. Source material: PBMCs. The CDR3: CASSGTRGSGANVLTF. In nucleotides, the CDR3 is TGTGCCAGCAGCGGGACGCGGGGCTCTGGGGCCAACGTCCTGACTTTC.